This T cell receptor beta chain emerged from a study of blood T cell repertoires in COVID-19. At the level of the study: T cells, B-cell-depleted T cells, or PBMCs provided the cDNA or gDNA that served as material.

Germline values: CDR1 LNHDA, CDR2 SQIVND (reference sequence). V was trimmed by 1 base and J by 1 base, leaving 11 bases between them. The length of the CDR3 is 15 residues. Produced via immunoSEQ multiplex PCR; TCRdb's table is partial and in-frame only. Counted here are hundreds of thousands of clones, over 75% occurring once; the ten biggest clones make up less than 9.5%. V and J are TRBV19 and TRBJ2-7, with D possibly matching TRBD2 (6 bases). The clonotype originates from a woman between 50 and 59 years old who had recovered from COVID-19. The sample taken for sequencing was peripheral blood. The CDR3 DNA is TGTGCCAGTAGTATAGCCACGGGGGAGTCCTACGAGCAGTACTTC. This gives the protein CASSIATGESYEQYF.